Below are 25 T cell receptor beta chains sequenced from a single sample in a study of shared clonotypes between healthy human individuals. Generated by immunoSEQ multiplex PCR, the TCRdb table keeps only in-frame clones and is missing some. This sample has about 2.1 million clones, with just over 90% found just once. In the naive CD8 group, cells lacked CD45RO and were positively selected for CCR7, so terminally differentiated effector memory CD45RA+ cells were left out. Input material: naive CD8+ T cells from PBMCs. The source is a man aged 18 to 29 in good health. Some clones in this sample may be carry-over from other donors' samples.

The rearrangement joins TRBV5-1 to TRBJ2-3, with D perhaps TRBD1 or TRBD2 (6 bases each). CDR3 length equals 15 residues. The V end lost 0 bases, the J end lost 4 bases, and 12 bases lay between the germline ends. Looked up from germline, CDR1 is SGHRS and CDR2 is YFSETQ. The chain's CDR3 is CASSLAMGGPDTQYF. Written as DNA, the CDR3 is TGCGCCAGCAGCTTGGCCATGGGGGGCCCAGATACGCAGTATTTT.

In its sample, this clone was seen a few times. The chain uses TRBV4-3 and TRBJ2-7; 10 positions match TRBD1. Germline V gene sequence: CDR1 LGHNA, CDR2 YSLEER. Trimming took 4 bases from V and 7 from J; bases not matched to a gene: 4. The length of the CDR3 is 13 residues. Here the CDR3 reads CASSRDRGSEQYF. DNA for the CDR3: TGCGCCAGCAGCCGGGACAGGGGCTCGGAGCAGTACTTC.

The chain couples TRBV11-2 to TRBJ1-1; no clear D. This CDR3 is built from 13 residues. V lost 6 bases and J lost 0, with 8 bases in between. Germline V lookup: CDR1 SGHAT, CDR2 FQNNGV. CDR3 sequence reads: CASRRPMNTEAFF. The CDR3 bases are TGTGCCAGCAGGAGACCAATGAACACTGAAGCTTTCTTT.

The chain employs TRBV4-2 and TRBJ2-2, with D tentatively TRBD1 (5 bases). CDR3 length: 15 residues. V dropped 0 bases and J dropped 7 bases, with 12 bases sitting between them. Germline V gene data show CDR1 as LGHNA and CDR2 as YNFKEQ. The CDR3 reads CASSQDRAQGGELFF. For the CDR3, the DNA is TGTGCCAGCAGCCAAGATCGGGCCCAGGGCGGGGAGCTGTTTTTT.

V and J are TRBV7-6 and TRBJ2-7, with D perhaps TRBD2 (6 bases). This CDR3 region has 15 residues. Germline V CDR1 and CDR2: SGHVS, FNYEAQ. Trimming stripped 4 bases from V and 2 bases from J, with 15 bases between. The CDR3 region has the DNA TGTGCCAGCAGCTCCGCAGCGGGTGCGACCTACGAGCAGTACTTC. Translated: CASSSAAGATYEQYF.

Concerning this clone itself: The sample holds other DNA sequences that translate to the same CDR3. This chain connects TRBV27 to TRBJ2-7; 10 nucleotides align to TRBD1. V dropped 2 bases and J dropped 4; count of bases not matched to a gene: 5. From germline, CDR1 is MNHEY and CDR2 SMNVEV (reference sequence). The CDR3 is made up of 15 amino acids. The CDR3 bases are TGTGCCAGCAGTTTACTTGGGACAGGGGTGTACGAGCAGTACTTC. Protein: CASSLLGTGVYEQYF.

Worth noting for this clone: A junction boundary mismatches the germline segment, possibly from a read error. This chain joins TRBV6-1 and TRBJ1-2; TRBD1 might be the D (6 bases). Germline V gene sequence: CDR1 MNHNS, CDR2 SASEGT. The CDR3 is 12 residues long. This CDR3 is CASSSNRGQPAF. CDR3 sequence (DNA): TGTGCCAGCAGTTCTAACCGAGGACAGCCAGCCTTC.

The sample holds a few counts of this clone. This chain connects TRBV7-9 to TRBJ1-4; no clear D gene. The CDR3 contains 13 residues. Germline V lookup: CDR1 SEHNR, CDR2 FQNEAQ (reference sequence). V was pared by 3 bases and J by 3 bases, with 5 bases between. CDR3 bases: TGTGCCAGCAGCTTCCCTTCTAATGAAAAACTGTTTTTT. This encodes CASSFPSNEKLFF.

The rearrangement uses TRBV28 and TRBJ2-1; possibly TRBD1 for D (6 bases). The V end lost 10 bases, the J end lost 4 bases, and 14 bases lay between the germline ends. The CDR3 sequence is 13 residues long. The germline gives CDR1 MDHEN, CDR2 SYDVKM. CDR3 DNA: TGTGCCACCGGACAGAACTGGTACAATGAGCAGTTCTTC. This gives the protein CATGQNWYNEQFF.

V usage is TRBV28 and J usage is TRBJ2-5, with D tentatively TRBD1 (6 bases). Germline V CDR1 and CDR2: MDHEN, SYDVKM. This CDR3 contains 13 residues. Trimming cost V 5 bases and J 2 bases, with 9 bases left between them. The CDR3 protein is CASSDRSQETQYF. The CDR3 DNA is TGTGCCAGCAGTGACAGGAGTCAAGAGACCCAGTACTTC.

This sequence joins TRBV30 and TRBJ2-1; possibly TRBD1 or TRBD2 for D (5 bases each). This CDR3 spans 16 amino acids. Germline assignment: CDR1 GTSNPN and CDR2 SVGIG (reference sequence). Trimming removed 0 bases at V and 9 bases at J, with 21 bases between. This CDR3 is CAWSVKRDPRRGEQFF. The CDR3 DNA is TGTGCCTGGAGTGTAAAAAGGGACCCCAGACGGGGTGAGCAGTTCTTC. The full variable domain, its missing parts supplied by reference TRBV30 and TRBJ2-1, is SQTIHQWPATLVQPVGSPLSLECTVEGTSNPNLYWYRQAAGRGLQLLFYSVGIGQISSEVPQNLSASRPQDRQFILSSKKLLLSDSGFYLCAWSVKRDPRRGEQFFGPGTRLTVL.

The chain recombines TRBV7-9 with TRBJ2-1; no clear D gene. The V end was cut by 1 base, the J end by 1 base, with 2 bases between. In germline, CDR1 is SEHNR, CDR2 FQNEAQ (reference sequence). There are 13 residues in the CDR3. The CDR3 sequence is CASSLESYNEQFF. The CDR3 DNA reads as TGTGCCAGCAGCTTAGAATCCTACAATGAGCAGTTCTTC.

The V call is TRBV27, the J call TRBJ2-1; D call uncertain. CDR1 and CDR2 from the germline V gene are MNHEY and SMNVEV (reference sequence). V was clipped by 2 bases and J by 6 bases, with 8 bases between them. The CDR3 is 13 amino acids. CDR3 coding DNA: TGTGCCAGCAGTTTAGGGATCGTCAATGAGCAGTTCTTC. This gives the protein CASSLGIVNEQFF.

The chain joins TRBV10-1 to TRBJ2-1; 7 bases agree with TRBD2. The J segment lost 9 bases and the V segment lost 5 bases, leaving 10 bases of the junction unmatched. The CDR3 is 14 amino acids. The germline V gene encodes CDR1 WNHNN and CDR2 SYGVQD (reference sequence). The CDR3 loop reads CASSRLAVNGEQFF. The CDR3 coding sequence is TGCGCCAGCAGTCGGCTAGCGGTGAATGGTGAGCAGTTCTTC.

The V and J genes are TRBV7-9 and TRBJ1-4, with 7 nucleotides matching TRBD1. Trimming at V came to 5 bases and at J to 0 bases, leaving 6 bases not matched to a gene. The CDR3 totals 16 residues. Germline CDR1 is SEHNR and CDR2 is FQNEAQ (reference sequence). For the CDR3, the DNA is TGTGCCAGCAGCCCCGGGACAGAGGCAACTAATGAAAAACTGTTTTTT. The encoded protein is CASSPGTEATNEKLFF.

The chain is built from TRBV4-3 and TRBJ2-7; tentative D call: TRBD1 (5 bases). V was pared by 0 bases and J by 4 bases, with 13 bases between. CDR1 is LGHNA, CDR2 YSLEER, per germline. CDR3 length equals 15 residues. The CDR3 nucleotides are TGCGCCAGCAGCCAAGATCGAGACAGTAGATACGAGCAGTACTTC. Translation: CASSQDRDSRYEQYF.

This clone turned up a few times. V is TRBV7-9 and J is TRBJ1-5, with D unclear. Trimming shortened V by 5 bases and J by 5 bases, and 19 bases separated the two germline ends. CDR1 SEHNR and CDR2 FQNEAQ come from the germline V gene (reference sequence). The CDR3 consists of 16 residues. The CDR3: CASSLGPPVRHQPQHF. For the CDR3, the DNA is TGTGCCAGCAGCCTTGGGCCTCCGGTAAGGCATCAGCCCCAGCATTTT.

The CDR3: CASTPREGYGYTF. Written as DNA, the CDR3 is TGTGCCAGCACCCCGCGGGAGGGGTATGGCTACACCTTC. The rearrangement uses TRBV28 and TRBJ1-2, with TRBD1 as a possible D gene (5 bases). Germline V gene data show CDR1 as MDHEN and CDR2 as SYDVKM. The CDR3 extends over 13 amino acids. V dropped 7 bases and J dropped 5 bases, with 14 bases sitting between them.

The rearrangement uses TRBV18 and TRBJ1-4; D call uncertain. V gave up 1 base and J gave up 7 bases, with 7 bases separating them. This CDR3 region has 13 residues. Germline V gene sequence: CDR1 KGHSH, CDR2 LQKENI. CDR3 loop: CASSPRWGEKLFF. In DNA, the CDR3 is TGTGCCAGCTCACCACGCTGGGGTGAAAAACTGTTTTTT.

This rearrangement joins TRBV11-3 to TRBJ2-2; a weak D match, TRBD2 (5 bases). Germline V gives CDR1 SGHNT, CDR2 YENEEA. Trimming cost V 6 bases and J 0 bases, with 5 bases left between them. The CDR3 contains 13 residues. The CDR3 nucleotides read TGTGCCAGCAGGGACTCGAACACCGGGGAGCTGTTTTTT. Its translation: CASRDSNTGELFF.

The V gene is TRBV5-5, the J gene TRBJ2-7, with 10 bases identical to TRBD1. The J segment lost 5 bases and the V segment lost 4 bases, leaving 15 bases of the junction unmatched. The CDR3 is made up of 17 amino acids. Germline CDR1 reads SGHKS; CDR2 reads YYEKEE (reference sequence). This CDR3 reads CASSETGGISVEDEQYF. In DNA form, the CDR3 reads TGTGCCAGCAGCGAGACAGGGGGCATATCGGTGGAGGACGAGCAGTACTTC.

The V gene is TRBV2, the J gene TRBJ1-2, with TRBD1 matching over 8 bases. Looked up from germline, CDR1 is SNHLY and CDR2 is FYNNEI. CDR3 length: 15 amino acids. Trimming removed 3 bases from V and 4 bases from J; junction bases left unmatched: 7. CDR3 DNA: TGTGCCAGCAGTGATCACAGGGGGAGAGTCTATGGCTACACCTTC. Its protein product is CASSDHRGRVYGYTF.

The chain uses TRBV6-1 and TRBJ1-3, with D perhaps matching TRBD1 (5 bases). The V end lost 0 bases, the J end lost 0 bases, and 12 bases lay between the germline ends. Germline CDR1 MNHNS, CDR2 SASEGT. CDR3 length: 17 residues. The CDR3 nucleotides are TGTGCCAGCAGTGAAGCGCAAGGACACTCCTCTGGAAACACCATATATTTT. Encoded protein: CASSEAQGHSSGNTIYF.

The chain uses TRBV4-3 and TRBJ2-2; 11 bases map to TRBD2. Germline V lookup: CDR1 LGHNA, CDR2 YSLEER. Trimming at V came to 0 bases and at J to 6 bases, leaving 9 bases not matched to a gene. The CDR3 length is 18 residues. CDR3 coding DNA: TGCGCCAGCAGCCAAGATCGCACTAGCGGGAGATGGGCCGGGGAGCTGTTTTTT. The encoded protein is CASSQDRTSGRWAGELFF.

Regarding this clone: The sample contains more than one DNA sequence encoding this CDR3. The CDR3 nucleotides read TGTGCCAGCAGCCCGAGACAGGGGGCTAGCACAGATACGCAGTATTTT. It encodes CASSPRQGASTDTQYF. The J gene is TRBJ2-3, the V gene TRBV7-9, with 10 bases identical to TRBD1. Germline loops: CDR1 SEHNR, CDR2 FQNEAQ (reference sequence). The V and J ends lost 5 bases and 0 bases, in that order; junction bases with no gene match: 5. The CDR3 loop spans 16 amino acids.